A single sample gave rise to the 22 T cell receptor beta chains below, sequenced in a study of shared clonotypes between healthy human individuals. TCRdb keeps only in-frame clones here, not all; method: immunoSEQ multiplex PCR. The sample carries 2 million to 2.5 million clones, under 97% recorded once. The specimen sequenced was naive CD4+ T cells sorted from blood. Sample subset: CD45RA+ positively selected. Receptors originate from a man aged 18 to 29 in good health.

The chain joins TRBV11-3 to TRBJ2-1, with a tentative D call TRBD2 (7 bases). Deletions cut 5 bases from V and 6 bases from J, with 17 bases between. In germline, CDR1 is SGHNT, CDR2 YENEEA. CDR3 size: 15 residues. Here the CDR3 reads CASSPGGGGFNEQFF. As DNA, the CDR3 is TGTGCCAGCAGCCCCGGCGGGGGCGGGTTCAATGAGCAGTTCTTC.

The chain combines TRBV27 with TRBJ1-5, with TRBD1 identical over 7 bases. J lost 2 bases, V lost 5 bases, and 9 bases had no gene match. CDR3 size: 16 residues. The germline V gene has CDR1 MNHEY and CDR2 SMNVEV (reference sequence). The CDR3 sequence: CASSEFRGYGNQPQHF. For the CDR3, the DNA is TGTGCCAGCAGTGAATTCAGGGGGTACGGCAATCAGCCCCAGCATTTT.

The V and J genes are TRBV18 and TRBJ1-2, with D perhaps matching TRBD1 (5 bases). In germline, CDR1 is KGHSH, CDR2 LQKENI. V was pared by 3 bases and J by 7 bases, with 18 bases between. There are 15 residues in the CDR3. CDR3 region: CASSPDWGLILGYTF. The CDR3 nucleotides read TGTGCCAGCTCACCCGACTGGGGCCTCATCCTTGGCTACACCTTC.

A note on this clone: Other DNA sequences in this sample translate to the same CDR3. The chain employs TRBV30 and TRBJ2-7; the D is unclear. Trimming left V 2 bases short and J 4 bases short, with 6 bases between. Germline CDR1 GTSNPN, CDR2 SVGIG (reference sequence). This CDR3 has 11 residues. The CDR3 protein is CAWSSSYEQYF. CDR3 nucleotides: TGTGCCTGGAGTTCCAGTTACGAGCAGTACTTC. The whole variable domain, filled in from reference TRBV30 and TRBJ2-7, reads SQTIHQWPATLVQPVGSPLSLECTVEGTSNPNLYWYRQAAGRGLQLLFYSVGIGQISSEVPQNLSASRPQDRQFILSSKKLLLSDSGFYLCAWSSSYEQYFGPGTRLTVT.

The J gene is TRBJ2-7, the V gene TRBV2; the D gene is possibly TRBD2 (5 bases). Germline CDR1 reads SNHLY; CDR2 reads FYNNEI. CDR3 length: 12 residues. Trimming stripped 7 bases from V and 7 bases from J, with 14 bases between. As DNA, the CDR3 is TGTGCCAGCACTCCCACGGGGTGGGAGCAGTACTTC. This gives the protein CASTPTGWEQYF.

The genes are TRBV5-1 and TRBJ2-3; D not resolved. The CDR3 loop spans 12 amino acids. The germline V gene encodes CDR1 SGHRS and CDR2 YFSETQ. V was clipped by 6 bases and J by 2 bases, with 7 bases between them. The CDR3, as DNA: TGCGCCAGCACAGAGCCCACAGATACGCAGTATTTT. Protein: CASTEPTDTQYF.

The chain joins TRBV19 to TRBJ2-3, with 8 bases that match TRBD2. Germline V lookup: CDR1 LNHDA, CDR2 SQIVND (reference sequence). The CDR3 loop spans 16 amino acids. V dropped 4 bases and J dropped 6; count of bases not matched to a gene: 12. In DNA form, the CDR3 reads TGTGCCAGTAGTAACCCGCCGGGGGGGAGAGGTGATACGCAGTATTTT. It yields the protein CASSNPPGGRGDTQYF.

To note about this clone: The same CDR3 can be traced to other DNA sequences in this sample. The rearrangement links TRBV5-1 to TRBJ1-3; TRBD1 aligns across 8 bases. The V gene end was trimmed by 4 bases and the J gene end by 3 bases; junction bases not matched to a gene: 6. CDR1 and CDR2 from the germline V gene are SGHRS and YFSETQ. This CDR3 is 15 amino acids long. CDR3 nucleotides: TGCGCCAGCAGCCCAACAGGGGGAGGTGGAAACACCATATATTTT. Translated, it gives CASSPTGGGGNTIYF.

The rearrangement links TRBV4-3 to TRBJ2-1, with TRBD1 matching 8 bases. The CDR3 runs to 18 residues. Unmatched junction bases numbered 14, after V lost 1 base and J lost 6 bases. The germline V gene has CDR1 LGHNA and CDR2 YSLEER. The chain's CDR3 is CASSQGQGPDLIFNEQFF. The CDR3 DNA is TGCGCCAGCAGCCAAGGACAGGGGCCGGACCTTATATTCAATGAGCAGTTCTTC.

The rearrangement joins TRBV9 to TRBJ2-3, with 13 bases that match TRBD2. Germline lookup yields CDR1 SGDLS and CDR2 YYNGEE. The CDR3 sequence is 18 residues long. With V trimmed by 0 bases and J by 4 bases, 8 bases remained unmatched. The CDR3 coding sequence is TGTGCCAGCAGCGTAGGACTAGCGGGGGGTAATCTGCCAGATACGCAGTATTTT. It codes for CASSVGLAGGNLPDTQYF.

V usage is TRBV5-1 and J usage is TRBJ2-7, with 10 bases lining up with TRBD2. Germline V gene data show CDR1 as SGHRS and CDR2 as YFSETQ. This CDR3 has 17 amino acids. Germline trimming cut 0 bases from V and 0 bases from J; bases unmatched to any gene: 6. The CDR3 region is CASSLGGSGRSSYEQYF. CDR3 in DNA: TGCGCCAGCAGCTTGGGAGGTAGCGGGAGGAGCTCCTACGAGCAGTACTTC.

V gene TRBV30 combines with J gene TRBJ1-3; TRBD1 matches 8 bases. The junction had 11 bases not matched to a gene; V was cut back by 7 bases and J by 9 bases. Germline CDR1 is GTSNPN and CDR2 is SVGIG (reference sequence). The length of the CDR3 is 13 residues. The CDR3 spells CALIQGAGGTIYF. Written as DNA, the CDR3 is TGTGCCTTAATTCAGGGGGCCGGAGGCACCATATATTTT.

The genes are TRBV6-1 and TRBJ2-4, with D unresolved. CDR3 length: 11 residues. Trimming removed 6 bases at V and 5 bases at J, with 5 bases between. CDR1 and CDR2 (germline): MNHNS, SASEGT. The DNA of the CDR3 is TGTGCCAGCAGCCCGGAAAACATTCAGTACTTC. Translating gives CASSPENIQYF.

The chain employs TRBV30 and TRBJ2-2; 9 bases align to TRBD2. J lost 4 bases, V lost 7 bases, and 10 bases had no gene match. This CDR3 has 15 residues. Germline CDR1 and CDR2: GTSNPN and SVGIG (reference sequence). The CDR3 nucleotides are TGTGCCTATAGCGGGAGAGGGGGATTCACCGGGGAGCTGTTTTTT. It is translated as CAYSGRGGFTGELFF.

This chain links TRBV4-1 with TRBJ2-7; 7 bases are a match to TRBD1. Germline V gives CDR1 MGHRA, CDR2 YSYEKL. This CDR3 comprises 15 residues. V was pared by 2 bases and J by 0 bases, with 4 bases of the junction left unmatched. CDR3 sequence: CASSQPQGSSYEQYF. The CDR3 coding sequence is TGCGCCAGCAGCCAACCACAGGGGAGCTCCTACGAGCAGTACTTC.

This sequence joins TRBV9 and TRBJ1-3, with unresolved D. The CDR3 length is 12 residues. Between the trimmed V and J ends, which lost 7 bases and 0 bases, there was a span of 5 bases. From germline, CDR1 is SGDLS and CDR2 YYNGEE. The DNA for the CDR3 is TGTGCCAGCCGGGCCTCTGGAAACACCATATATTTT. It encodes CASRASGNTIYF.

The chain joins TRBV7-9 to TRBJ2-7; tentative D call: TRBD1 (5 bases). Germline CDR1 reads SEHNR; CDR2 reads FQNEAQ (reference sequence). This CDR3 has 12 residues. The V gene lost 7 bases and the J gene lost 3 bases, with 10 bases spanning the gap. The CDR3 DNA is TGTGCCAGCACCTGGGGCTACTACGAGCAGTACTTC. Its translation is CASTWGYYEQYF. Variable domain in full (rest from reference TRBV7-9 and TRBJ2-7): DTGVSQNPRHKITKRGQNVTFRCDPISEHNRLYWYRQTLGQGPEFLTYFQNEAQLEKSRLLSDRFSAERPKGSFSTLEIQRTEQGDSAMYLCASTWGYYEQYFGPGTRLTVT.

The CDR3: CASRTGGKGTGELFF. The CDR3 DNA reads as TGTGCCAGCAGGACAGGGGGCAAGGGAACCGGGGAGCTGTTTTTT. The chain carries TRBV6-5 and TRBJ2-2, with TRBD1 matching 10 bases. The germline CDR1 and CDR2 sequences are MNHEY and SVGAGI. This CDR3 has 15 residues. Trimming took 6 bases from V and 5 from J; bases not matched to a gene: 6.

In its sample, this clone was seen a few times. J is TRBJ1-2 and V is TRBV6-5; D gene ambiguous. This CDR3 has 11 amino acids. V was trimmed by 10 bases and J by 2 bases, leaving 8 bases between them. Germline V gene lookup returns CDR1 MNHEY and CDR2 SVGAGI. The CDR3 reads CATTANYGYTF. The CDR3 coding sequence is TGTGCCACCACAGCGAACTATGGCTACACCTTC.

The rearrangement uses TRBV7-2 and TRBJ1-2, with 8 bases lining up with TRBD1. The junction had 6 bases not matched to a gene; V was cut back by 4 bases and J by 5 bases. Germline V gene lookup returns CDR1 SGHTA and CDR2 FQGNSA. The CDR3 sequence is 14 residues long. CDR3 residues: CASSSGQGRYGYTF. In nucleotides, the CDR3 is TGTGCCAGCAGCTCAGGACAGGGACGGTATGGCTACACCTTC. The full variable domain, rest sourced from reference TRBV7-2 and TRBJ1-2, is GAGVSQSPSNKVTEKGKDVELRCDPISGHTALYWYRQSLGQGLEFLIYFQGNSAPDKSGLPSDRFSAERTGGSVSTLTIQRTQQEDSAVYLCASSSGQGRYGYTFGSGTRLTVV.

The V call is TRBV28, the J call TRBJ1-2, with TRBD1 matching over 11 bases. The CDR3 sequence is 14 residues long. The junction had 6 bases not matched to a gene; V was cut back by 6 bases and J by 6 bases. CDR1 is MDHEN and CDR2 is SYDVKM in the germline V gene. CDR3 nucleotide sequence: TGTGCCAGCAGGAGGGACAGGGGGTCTGATGGCTACACCTTC. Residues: CASRRDRGSDGYTF.

CDR3 in DNA: TGTGCCAGCAGCTTGGGACTAGCGGGAGAAATCCGAAGTGACGGCGAGCAGTACTTC. Translated: CASSLGLAGEIRSDGEQYF. The chain combines TRBV7-2 with TRBJ2-7, with 14 bases fitting TRBD2. Germline CDR1 is SGHTA and CDR2 is FQGNSA. The length of the CDR3 is 19 residues. V shed 3 bases, J shed 6 bases, and the junction held 16 bases outside the gene matches.